The clone carrying this T cell receptor beta chain appeared a single time. This sample is drawn from a study of OX40 agonist ivuxolimab in advanced cancers. The overall study: Partial responses were achieved by three patients: one hepatocellular carcinoma, two cutaneous melanoma.

TCRdb keeps only in-frame clones here, not all; method: immunoSEQ multiplex PCR. Of roughly 15,000 clones detected, less than 90% appear once; the ten largest clones hold less than 20%. The germline CDR1 and CDR2 sequences are SGHVS and FNYEAQ. CDR3 length: 14 amino acids. V was trimmed by 2 bases and J by 4 bases, leaving 10 bases between them. This sample comprised CD4+ or CD8+ T cells sorted from blood, obtained in a trial of the OX40 agonist ivuxolimab. This chain connects TRBV7-6 to TRBJ2-3; D unclear. The source is an adult with an advanced solid tumor such as melanoma, head and neck, liver or kidney cancer. DNA of the CDR3: TGTGCCAGCAGCTTAATAGGGATGGCAGATACGCAGTATTTT. This translates into CASSLIGMADTQYF. The complete variable domain, with remaining parts taken from reference TRBV7-6 and TRBJ2-3, reads GAGVSQSPRYKVTKRGQDVALRCDPISGHVSLYWYRQALGQGPEFLTYFNYEAQQDKSGLPNDRFSAERPEGSISTLTIQRTEQRDSAMYRCASSLIGMADTQYFGPGTRLTVL.